These 13 T cell receptor beta chains were sequenced from one sample in a study of shared clonotypes between healthy human individuals. Only in-frame clones appear in the TCRdb table, and some are missing; sequencing was by immunoSEQ multiplex PCR. The sample carries some 2.4 million clones, roughly 93% recorded once. The specimen was naive CD4+ T cells from PBMCs. The subset: CD45RA+ positively selected. The receptors stem from a man between 18 and 29 years old in good health. Some clones in this sample may be carry-over from other donors' samples.

This rearrangement joins TRBV7-9 to TRBJ1-2, with D unresolved. Between the trimmed V and J ends, which lost 4 bases and 8 bases, there was a span of 11 bases. The CDR3 runs 12 residues. Looked up from germline, CDR1 is SEHNR and CDR2 is FQNEAQ (reference sequence). The CDR3 spells CASSSGTRGYTF. In nucleotides, the CDR3 is TGTGCCAGCAGCTCCGGTACGAGGGGCTACACCTTC.

This clone was counted between two and nine times. This rearrangement joins TRBV10-2 to TRBJ1-2, with a possible D match to TRBD1 (5 bases). V lost 7 bases to trimming and J lost 4 bases, with 7 bases between them. Germline V lookup: CDR1 WSHSY, CDR2 SAAADI. CDR3 length: 11 amino acids. CDR3 sequence: CASIGGYGYTF. The CDR3 bases are TGCGCCAGCATTGGGGGCTATGGCTACACCTTC.

The rearrangement joins TRBV10-3 to TRBJ2-1, with TRBD2 matching over 7 bases. Germline trimming cut 4 bases from V and 7 bases from J; bases unmatched to any gene: 4. The CDR3 loop spans 13 amino acids. CDR1 ENHRY and CDR2 SYGVKD come from the germline V gene. This chain's CDR3 is CAISAAGVNEQFF. The DNA of the CDR3 is TGTGCCATCAGTGCCGCGGGAGTAAATGAGCAGTTCTTC.

CDR3 loop: CASSQVTGGGQPQHF. In nucleotides, the CDR3 is TGCGCCAGCAGCCAAGTGACAGGGGGCGGGCAGCCCCAGCATTTT. The chain recombines TRBV4-3 with TRBJ1-5; TRBD1 agrees at 10 bases. The length of the CDR3 is 15 residues. With 1 base clipped from V and 7 bases from J, the junction kept 4 bases outside the gene matches. CDR1 and CDR2 (germline): LGHNA, YSLEER.

The rearrangement uses TRBV6-5 and TRBJ2-7; D possibly corresponds to TRBD1 (6 bases). Trimming took off 8 bases at V and 4 bases at J, with 15 bases between the two ends. From germline, CDR1 is MNHEY and CDR2 SVGAGI. The CDR3 is 13 amino acids. This CDR3 is CASRDKGSYEQYF. The CDR3, as DNA: TGTGCCAGCCGGGACAAGGGATCGTACGAGCAGTACTTC.

The chain combines TRBV28 with TRBJ2-7; 10 bases agree with TRBD2. Looked up from germline, CDR1 is MDHEN and CDR2 is SYDVKM. The CDR3 is 22 residues long. V lost 5 bases and J lost 0; bases outside the gene matches: 25. The CDR3 sequence is CASSPQWGGGRASGSFSYEQYF. CDR3 nucleotide sequence: TGTGCCAGCAGTCCCCAGTGGGGAGGGGGCAGGGCTAGCGGGAGCTTCTCCTACGAGCAGTACTTC. The complete variable domain, with remaining parts taken from reference TRBV28 and TRBJ2-7, reads DVKVTQSSRYLVKRTGEKVFLECVQDMDHENMFWYRQDPGLGLRLIYFSYDVKMKEKGDIPEGYSVSREKKERFSLILESASTNQTSMYLCASSPQWGGGRASGSFSYEQYFGPGTRLTVT.

J is TRBJ1-5 and V is TRBV30; unclear D gene. V shed 0 bases and J shed 7 bases, with 16 bases lying between them. Germline assignment: CDR1 GTSNPN and CDR2 SVGIG (reference sequence). The CDR3 is 15 residues long. The CDR3 protein is CAWSVASESGQPQHF. CDR3 DNA: TGTGCCTGGAGTGTGGCTAGTGAGAGTGGGCAGCCCCAGCATTTT.

This clone was picked up a small number of times. The identical CDR3 is also encoded by other nucleotide sequences in the sample. In DNA form, the CDR3 reads TGTGCCAGCAGGCGTACAGGGTCCTACGAGCAGTACTTC. It codes for CASRRTGSYEQYF. The rearrangement uses TRBV27 and TRBJ2-7; D is perhaps TRBD1 (6 bases). Per the germline V gene, CDR1 is MNHEY and CDR2 is SMNVEV (reference sequence). Trimming removed 6 bases from V and 1 base from J, with 10 bases in between. This CDR3 contains 13 residues.

Concerning this clone: This same CDR3 is encoded by further DNA sequences in the sample. The genes are TRBV2 and TRBJ1-4, with 7 positions matching TRBD1. Germline V CDR1 and CDR2: SNHLY, FYNNEI. V was clipped by 7 bases and J by 3 bases; unmatched bases: 2. The CDR3 is 13 amino acids. CDR3 residues: CASTGTANEKLFF. In nucleotides, the CDR3 is TGTGCCAGCACCGGGACAGCTAATGAAAAACTGTTTTTT.

V and J are TRBV4-3 and TRBJ1-2; a weak D match, TRBD1 (5 bases). Germline CDR1 and CDR2: LGHNA and YSLEER. CDR3 length: 14 residues. V was shortened by 0 bases and J by 9 bases, with 14 bases between the two germline ends. The CDR3 bases are TGCGCCAGCAGCCAAGAGACCAGGGTGGGAAGCTACACCTTC. It specifies CASSQETRVGSYTF.

The chain couples TRBV28 to TRBJ2-4, with D perhaps assigned TRBD1 or TRBD2 (5 bases each). Germline V gene lookup returns CDR1 MDHEN and CDR2 SYDVKM. Trimming removed 7 bases from V and 2 bases from J, with 21 bases in between. The CDR3 is 17 amino acids. As DNA, the CDR3 is TGTGCCAGCACGTCCACCGGGACCAGAGGAACCAAAAACATTCAGTACTTC. It specifies CASTSTGTRGTKNIQYF.

The chain combines TRBV10-3 with TRBJ2-3; 9 positions match TRBD2. Germline-derived CDR1 and CDR2 are ENHRY and SYGVKD. Germline trimming cut 2 bases from V and 5 bases from J; bases unmatched to any gene: 5. This CDR3 has 15 amino acids. The CDR3: CAISERGRAVDTQYF. Written as DNA, the CDR3 is TGTGCCATCAGTGAGCGCGGGAGGGCCGTAGATACGCAGTATTTT.

The chain has TRBV2 and TRBJ2-1; TRBD2 matches at 9 bases. Per germline, CDR1 SNHLY and CDR2 FYNNEI. V shed 7 bases and J 9 bases; nucleotides not matched to a gene: 7. The CDR3 runs 13 residues. The CDR3 protein is CASMGGLATEQFF. Written as DNA, the CDR3 is TGTGCCAGCATGGGGGGACTAGCTACTGAGCAGTTCTTC.